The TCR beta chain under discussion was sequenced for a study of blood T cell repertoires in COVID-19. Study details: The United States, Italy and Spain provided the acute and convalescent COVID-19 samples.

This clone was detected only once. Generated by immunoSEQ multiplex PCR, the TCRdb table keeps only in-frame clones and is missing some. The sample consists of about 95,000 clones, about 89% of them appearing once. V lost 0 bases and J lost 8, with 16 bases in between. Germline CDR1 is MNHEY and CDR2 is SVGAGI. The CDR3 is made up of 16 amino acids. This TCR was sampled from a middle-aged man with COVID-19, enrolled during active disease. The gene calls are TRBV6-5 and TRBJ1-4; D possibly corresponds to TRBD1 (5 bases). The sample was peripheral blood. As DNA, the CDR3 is TGTGCCAGCAGTTACTCGACTGGGCAGGGTTCCGAAAAACTGTTTTTT. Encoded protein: CASSYSTGQGSEKLFF.